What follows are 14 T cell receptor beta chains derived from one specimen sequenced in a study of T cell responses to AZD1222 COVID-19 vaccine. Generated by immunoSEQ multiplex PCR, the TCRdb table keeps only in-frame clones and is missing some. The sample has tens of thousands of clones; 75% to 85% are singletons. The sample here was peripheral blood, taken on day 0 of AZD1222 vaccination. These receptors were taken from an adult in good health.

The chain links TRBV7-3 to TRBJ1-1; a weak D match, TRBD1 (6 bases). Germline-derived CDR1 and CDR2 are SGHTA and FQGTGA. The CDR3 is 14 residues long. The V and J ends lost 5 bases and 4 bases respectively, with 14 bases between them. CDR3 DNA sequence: TGTGCCAGCAGCCAACAGGGCGGCGGCACTGAAGCTTTCTTT. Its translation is CASSQQGGGTEAFF.

Here the CDR3 DNA reads TGTGCCAGCAGTTCGGGAGGCCTCTACGAGCAGTACGTC. It translates to CASSSGGLYEQYV. The rearrangement uses TRBV12-3 or TRBV12-4 and TRBJ2-7; the match to TRBD2 covers 7 bases. The CDR3 has 13 residues. V was pared by 4 bases and J by 3 bases, with 3 bases of the junction left unmatched.

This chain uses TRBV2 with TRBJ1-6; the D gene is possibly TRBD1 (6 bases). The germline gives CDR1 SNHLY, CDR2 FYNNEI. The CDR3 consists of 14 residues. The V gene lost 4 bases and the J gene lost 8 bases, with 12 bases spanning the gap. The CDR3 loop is CASSVTGLYSPLHF. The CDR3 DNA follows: TGTGCCAGCAGTGTGACAGGACTTTATTCACCCCTCCACTTT.

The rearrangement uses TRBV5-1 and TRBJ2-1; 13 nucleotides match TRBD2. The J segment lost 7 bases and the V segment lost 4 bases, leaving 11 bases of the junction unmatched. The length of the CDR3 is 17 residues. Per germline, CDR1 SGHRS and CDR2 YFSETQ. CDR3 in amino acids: CASSPSVLAGGPNEQFF. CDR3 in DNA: TGCGCCAGCAGCCCCTCGGTACTAGCGGGAGGGCCGAATGAGCAGTTCTTC.

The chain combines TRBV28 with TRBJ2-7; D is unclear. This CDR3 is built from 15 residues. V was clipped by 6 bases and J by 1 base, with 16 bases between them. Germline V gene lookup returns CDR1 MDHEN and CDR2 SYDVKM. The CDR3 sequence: CASRNLGSQSYEQYF. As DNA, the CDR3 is TGTGCCAGCAGAAACCTTGGAAGTCAATCCTACGAGCAGTACTTC.

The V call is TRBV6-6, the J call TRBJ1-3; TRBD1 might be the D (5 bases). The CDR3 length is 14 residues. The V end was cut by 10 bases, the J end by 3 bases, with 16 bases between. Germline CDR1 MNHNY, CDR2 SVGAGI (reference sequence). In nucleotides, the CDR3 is TGTGCCACCTGGCCGGGGCGCTTTGGAAACACCATATATTTT. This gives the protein CATWPGRFGNTIYF.

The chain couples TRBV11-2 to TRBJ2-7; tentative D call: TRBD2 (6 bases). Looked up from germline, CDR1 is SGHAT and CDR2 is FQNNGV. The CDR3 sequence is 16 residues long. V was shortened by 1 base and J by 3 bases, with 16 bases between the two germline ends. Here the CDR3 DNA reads TGTGCCAGCAGCTTAGGTCAGGGACTGAAAAACTACGAGCAGTACGTC. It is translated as CASSLGQGLKNYEQYV.

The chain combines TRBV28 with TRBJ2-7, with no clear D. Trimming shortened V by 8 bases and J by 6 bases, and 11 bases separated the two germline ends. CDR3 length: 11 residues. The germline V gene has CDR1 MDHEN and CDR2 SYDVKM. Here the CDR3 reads CASLKFREQYF. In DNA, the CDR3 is TGTGCCAGCCTTAAGTTCCGCGAGCAGTACTTC.

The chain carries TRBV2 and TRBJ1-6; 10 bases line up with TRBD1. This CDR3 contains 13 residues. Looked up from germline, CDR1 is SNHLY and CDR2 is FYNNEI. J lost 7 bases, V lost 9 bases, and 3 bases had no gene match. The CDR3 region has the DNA TGTGCCAGTAGGGGACAGGGGAATTCACCCCTCCACTTT. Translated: CASRGQGNSPLHF.

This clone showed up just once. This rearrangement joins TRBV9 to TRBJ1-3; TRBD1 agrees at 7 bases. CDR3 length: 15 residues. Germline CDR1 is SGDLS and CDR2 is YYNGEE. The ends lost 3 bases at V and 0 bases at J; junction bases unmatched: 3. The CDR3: CASSAGQISGNTIYF. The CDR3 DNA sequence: TGTGCCAGCAGCGCGGGACAGATCTCTGGAAACACCATATATTTT.

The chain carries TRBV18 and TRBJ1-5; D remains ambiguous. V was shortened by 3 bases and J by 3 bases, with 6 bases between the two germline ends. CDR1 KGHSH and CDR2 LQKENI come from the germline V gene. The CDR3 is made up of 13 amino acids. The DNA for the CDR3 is TGTGCCAGCTCACCGGGAGACAATCAGCCCCAGCATTTT. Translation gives CASSPGDNQPQHF.

CDR3 loop: CASSSSGIRGNTEAFF. CDR3 in DNA: TGTGCCAGCAGCTCTTCCGGCATCAGGGGGAACACTGAAGCTTTCTTT. The rearrangement uses TRBV7-6 and TRBJ1-1, with D perhaps matching TRBD1 (6 bases). The CDR3 sequence is 16 residues long. Germline CDR1 reads SGHVS; CDR2 reads FNYEAQ. Trimming took 4 bases from V and 1 from J, leaving 16 bases between them.

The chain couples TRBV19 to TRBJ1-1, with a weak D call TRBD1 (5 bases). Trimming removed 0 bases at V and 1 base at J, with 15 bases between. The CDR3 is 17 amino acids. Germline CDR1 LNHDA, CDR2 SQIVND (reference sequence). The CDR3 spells CASSIDWGDFSNTEAFF. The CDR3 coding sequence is TGTGCCAGTAGTATAGATTGGGGGGACTTCTCGAACACTGAAGCTTTCTTT.

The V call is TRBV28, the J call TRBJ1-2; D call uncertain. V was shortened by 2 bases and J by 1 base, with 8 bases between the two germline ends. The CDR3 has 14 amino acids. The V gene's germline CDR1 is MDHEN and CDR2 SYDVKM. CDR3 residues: CASSLGGNNYGYTF. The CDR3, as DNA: TGTGCCAGCAGTTTAGGCGGGAATAACTATGGCTACACCTTC.